The table lists the clone carrying this T cell receptor (beta chain) with a count of one. Sequenced by immunoSEQ multiplex PCR; TCRdb stores in-frame clones only, minus some. The top ten clones hold approximately 2.5% of a sample with under 300,000 clones, more than 75% of them seen once. Cohorts were determined from participant-reported clinical history. This specimen comes from a study of blood T cell repertoires in COVID-19. Study in general: Nucleic acid was either cDNA or gDNA, and it came from T cells, B-cell-depleted T cells, or PBMCs.

The CDR3 has 14 residues. Germline V lookup: CDR1 SGHVS, CDR2 FQNEAQ. J was trimmed by 8 bases and V by 4 bases; bases with no gene match: 6. Sequences were obtained from PBMCs or T cells enriched from blood (not recorded which). The chain couples TRBV7-8 to TRBJ1-5, with 9 bases identical to TRBD1. This clonotype was obtained from a woman aged 40 to 50 with acute COVID-19. CDR3 DNA sequence: TGTGCCAGCAGCTCCACAGGGGGCGGAAAGCCCCAGCATTTT. It translates to CASSSTGGGKPQHF.